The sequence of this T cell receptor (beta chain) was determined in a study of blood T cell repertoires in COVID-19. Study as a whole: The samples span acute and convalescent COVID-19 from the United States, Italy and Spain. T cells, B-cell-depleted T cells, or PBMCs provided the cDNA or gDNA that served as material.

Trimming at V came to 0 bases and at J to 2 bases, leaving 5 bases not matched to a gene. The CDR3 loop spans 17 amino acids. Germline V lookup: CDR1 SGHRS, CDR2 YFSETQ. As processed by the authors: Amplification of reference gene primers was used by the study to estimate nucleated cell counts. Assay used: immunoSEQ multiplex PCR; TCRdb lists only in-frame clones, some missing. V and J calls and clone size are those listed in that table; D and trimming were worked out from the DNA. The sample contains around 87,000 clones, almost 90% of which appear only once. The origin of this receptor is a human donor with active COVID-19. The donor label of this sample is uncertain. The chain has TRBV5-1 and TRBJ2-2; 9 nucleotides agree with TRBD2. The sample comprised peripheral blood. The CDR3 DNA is TGCGCCAGCAGCTTGGTCGCGGGGGGGCGTAACACCGGGGAGCTGTTTTTT. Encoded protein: CASSLVAGGRNTGELFF. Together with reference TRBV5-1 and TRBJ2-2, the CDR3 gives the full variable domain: KAGVTQTPRYLIKTRGQQVTLSCSPISGHRSVSWYQQTPGQGLQFLFEYFSETQRNKGNFPGRFSGRQFSNSRSEMNVSTLELGDSALYLCASSLVAGGRNTGELFFGEGSRLTVL.